Presented here are 20 T cell receptor beta chains from one specimen sequenced in a study of cytomegalovirus exposure and HLA in healthy donors. Primers: 60 Vbeta forward and 13 Jbeta reverse. This table comes from immunoSEQ multiplex PCR, and its TCRdb copy is limited to in-frame clones, with some not included. The table has roughly 120,000 clones, 8.5% to 10% seen once. Sequences were obtained from PBMCs. The receptors here all came from a man between 35 and 55 years old in good health and CMV-seronegative.

A few counts support this clone. The genes are TRBV25-1 and TRBJ2-3; tentative D call: TRBD2 (7 bases). V was trimmed by 0 bases and J by 4 bases, leaving 17 bases between them. The length of the CDR3 is 17 residues. The germline CDR1 and CDR2 sequences are MGHDK and SYGVNS. This chain's CDR3 is CASSEYGGGGGADTQYF. CDR3 DNA: TGTGCCAGCAGTGAATATGGGGGCGGGGGAGGAGCAGATACGCAGTATTTT.

The CDR3 DNA reads as TGTGCCAGTACAGACGACAGGGACTTGAATCAGCCCCAGCATTTT. Its protein product is CASTDDRDLNQPQHF. The chain carries TRBV19 and TRBJ1-5; 7 nucleotides align to TRBD1. Trimming took 7 bases from V and 4 from J; bases not matched to a gene: 10. This CDR3 is 15 amino acids long. Germline V gene data show CDR1 as LNHDA and CDR2 as SQIVND (reference sequence).

V usage is TRBV18 and J usage is TRBJ1-5; D unresolved. The length of the CDR3 is 14 residues. Trimming took off 6 bases at V and 15 bases at J, with 24 bases between the two ends. Germline CDR1 is KGHSH and CDR2 is LQKENI. Here the CDR3 reads CASSEGRGASDPHF. DNA for the CDR3: TGTGCCAGCTCCGAGGGCCGGGGAGCGAGCGACCCGCATTTT.

The chain uses TRBV7-2 and TRBJ2-5; 12 positions match TRBD2. The length of the CDR3 is 16 residues. J lost 1 base, V lost 1 base, and 1 base had no gene match. Germline-derived CDR1 and CDR2 are SGHTA and FQGNSA. The CDR3 loop reads CASSLGTSGTQETQYF. CDR3 DNA sequence: TGTGCCAGCAGCTTAGGGACTAGCGGGACCCAAGAGACCCAGTACTTC.

V is TRBV7-9 and J is TRBJ1-1; possible D gene TRBD1, 6 bases. Germline V lookup: CDR1 SEHNR, CDR2 FQNEAQ (reference sequence). The CDR3 loop spans 14 amino acids. V lost 5 bases, J lost 0 bases, and 10 bases lay in between. The CDR3 DNA reads as TGTGCCAGCAGCCTTACAGGGCTGAACACTGAAGCTTTCTTT. This translates into CASSLTGLNTEAFF.

Regarding this clone: Since a far larger clone is one base different, this is likely a read error. Distinct nucleotide sequences in the sample also encode this CDR3. This chain joins TRBV12-5 and TRBJ1-1, with D unresolved. From germline, CDR1 is LGHNT and CDR2 FRNRAP. Trimming left V 1 base short and J 5 bases short, with 8 bases between. CDR3 size: 13 residues. CDR3 residues: CASGLDGKTEAFF. CDR3 coding DNA: TGTGCTAGTGGTTTGGACGGGAAAACTGAAGCTTTCTTT.

The chain combines TRBV5-1 with TRBJ2-7, with 10 bases lining up with TRBD1. CDR3 length: 15 residues. V gave up 0 bases and J gave up 5 bases; unmatched junction bases: 5. Germline CDR1 SGHRS, CDR2 YFSETQ. This CDR3 is CASSLVGQGSNEQYF. CDR3 bases: TGCGCCAGCAGCTTGGTGGGACAGGGGTCCAACGAGCAGTACTTC.

The CDR3 DNA reads TGCGCCAGCAGCTTGGGGCAGGGGATGGTAGAAGCTTTCTTT. Encoded protein: CASSLGQGMVEAFF. This chain connects TRBV5-1 to TRBJ1-1; possibly TRBD1 for D (6 bases). The CDR3 extends over 14 amino acids. Trimming left V 0 bases short and J 8 bases short, with 14 bases between. Germline V CDR1 and CDR2: SGHRS, YFSETQ.

The chain has TRBV5-5 and TRBJ1-5; D uncertain. CDR1 SGHKS and CDR2 YYEKEE come from the germline V gene (reference sequence). V shed 2 bases and J shed 7 bases, with 13 bases lying between them. CDR3 length: 14 amino acids. The CDR3 DNA reads TGTGCCAGCAGCTTAATCCGGGAAGGGCAGCCCCAGCATTTT. Amino acid sequence: CASSLIREGQPQHF.

Only a few counts were recorded for this clone. The CDR3 coding sequence is TGTGCCAGCAGCGAGTATAATTCACCCCTCCACTTT. Translated, it gives CASSEYNSPLHF. The rearrangement links TRBV27 to TRBJ1-6; no clear D. Germline-derived CDR1 and CDR2 are MNHEY and SMNVEV (reference sequence). The CDR3 runs 12 residues. V was trimmed by 6 bases and J by 4 bases, leaving 4 bases between them.

The V gene is TRBV28, the J gene TRBJ2-7, with D unclear. This CDR3 spans 12 amino acids. The V end lost 2 bases, the J end lost 5 bases, and 7 bases lay between the germline ends. Germline V gives CDR1 MDHEN, CDR2 SYDVKM. DNA for the CDR3: TGTGCCAGCAGTTTAGCTAGAAACGAGCAGTACTTC. It codes for CASSLARNEQYF.

This clone was observed a handful of times. V usage is TRBV4-1 and J usage is TRBJ2-1; 8 positions match TRBD1. Germline CDR1 is MGHRA and CDR2 is YSYEKL. The V segment lost 2 bases and the J segment 4 bases; nucleotides outside the gene matches: 7. The CDR3 spans 16 residues. The CDR3 protein is CASSQTGTGVYNEQFF. The CDR3 coding sequence is TGCGCCAGCAGCCAAACCGGGACAGGTGTTTACAATGAGCAGTTCTTC.

This clone was found a few times. This chain connects TRBV7-8 to TRBJ2-1, with 16 bases lining up with TRBD2. The trim removed 5 bases at V and 9 bases at J, leaving 7 bases unmatched. Germline V gene lookup returns CDR1 SGHVS and CDR2 FQNEAQ. The CDR3 spans 16 residues. CDR3 in amino acids: CASSAGLAGGKGEQFF. In nucleotides, the CDR3 is TGTGCCAGCAGCGCGGGACTAGCGGGGGGGAAGGGTGAGCAGTTCTTC. Based on the CDR3 plus reference TRBV7-8 and TRBJ2-1, the full variable domain is GAGVSQSPRYKVAKRGQDVALRCDPISGHVSLFWYQQALGQGPEFLTYFQNEAQLDKSGLPSDRFFAERPEGSVSTLKIQRTQQEDSAVYLCASSAGLAGGKGEQFFGPGTRLTVL.

This chain uses TRBV4-3 with TRBJ1-2, with 8 positions matching TRBD1. CDR3 length: 17 amino acids. Germline V CDR1 and CDR2: LGHNA, YSLEER. The ends lost 4 bases at V and 4 bases at J; junction bases unmatched: 14. This chain's CDR3 is CASSRDPSDRGTYGYTF. The CDR3, as DNA: TGCGCCAGCAGCCGAGACCCCTCAGACAGGGGAACCTATGGCTACACCTTC.

The rearrangement uses TRBV4-2 and TRBJ1-1; the D gene is possibly TRBD1 (6 bases). The CDR3 is 15 residues long. The germline V gene encodes CDR1 LGHNA and CDR2 YNFKEQ. The V end was cut by 0 bases, the J end by 3 bases, with 11 bases between. Written as DNA, the CDR3 is TGTGCCAGCAGCCAAGACACAGGGATGGACACTGAAGCTTTCTTT. Protein product: CASSQDTGMDTEAFF.

This clone came up a few times. V gene TRBV5-6 combines with J gene TRBJ2-1; possibly TRBD2 for D (5 bases). V was pared by 6 bases and J by 11 bases, with 21 bases between. Germline V CDR1 and CDR2: SGHDT, YYEEEE. This CDR3 is built from 14 residues. CDR3 DNA: TGTGCCAGCATGAAAACTACTAGTATGGCCCAGCAGTTCTTC. It translates to CASMKTTSMAQQFF.

This clone turned up a few times. Relative to the germline gene, one junction end is altered; a read error may explain this. The rearrangement links TRBV7-9 to TRBJ2-5; TRBD2 matches at 10 bases. In germline, CDR1 is SEHNR, CDR2 FQNEAQ (reference sequence). The CDR3 has 18 amino acids. Written as DNA, the CDR3 is TGTGCCAGCAGCTTAGGGTGGGGGTCTAGCGGGAGCCAAGAGGCCCAGTACTTC. Protein: CASSLGWGSSGSQEAQYF.

The chain has TRBV28 and TRBJ2-3; tentative D call: TRBD1 (5 bases). The CDR3 runs 15 residues. Deletions cut 4 bases from V and 1 base from J, with 12 bases between. Looked up from germline, CDR1 is MDHEN and CDR2 is SYDVKM. CDR3 DNA: TGTGCCAGCAGTTCCCAGGGTTTTCGCACAGATACGCAGTATTTT. The encoded protein is CASSSQGFRTDTQYF.

The chain uses TRBV13 and TRBJ1-6, with TRBD1 matching 12 bases. From germline, CDR1 is PRHDT and CDR2 FYEKMQ (reference sequence). V trimming: 1 base; J trimming: 10 bases; junction bases outside the gene matches: 11. The CDR3 loop spans 18 amino acids. CDR3 DNA: TGTGCCAGCAGCTTAGAAGGCCGGGACAGGGGGCTCGGGTCACCCCTCCACTTT. As protein: CASSLEGRDRGLGSPLHF.

Written as DNA, the CDR3 is TGTGCCACAGAGCGGGGGGGCTTCGGGGAGACCCAGTACTTC. Protein: CATERGGFGETQYF. The chain joins TRBV2 to TRBJ2-5, with TRBD2 matching 10 bases. J lost 5 bases, V lost 10 bases, and 10 bases had no gene match. The germline V gene has CDR1 SNHLY and CDR2 FYNNEI. The CDR3 extends over 14 amino acids.